This TCR beta chain was obtained from a study of blood T cell repertoires in COVID-19. Clinical history reported by participants formed the basis on which cohorts were assigned. In the authors' methods: By means of reference gene primer amplification, nucleated cell counts were estimated. The assay was immunoSEQ multiplex PCR, and TCRdb's table has in-frame clones only and misses some. V and J calls plus clone size are reproduced from that table; the DNA served to infer D and trimming. The sample consists of roughly 160,000 clones, roughly 88% of them appearing once. The clonotype was recovered from a woman between 55 and 75 years old who had recovered from COVID-19. Sequencing was performed on PBMCs or T cells enriched from blood (not recorded which).

The CDR3 loop is CASSLVTGGTGELFF. CDR3 bases: TGCGCCAGCAGCTTGGTGACAGGGGGTACCGGGGAGCTGTTTTTT. V is TRBV5-1 and J is TRBJ2-2, with 9 nucleotides matching TRBD1. The CDR3 sequence is 15 residues long. The V segment lost 0 bases and the J segment 5 bases; nucleotides outside the gene matches: 2. The germline gives CDR1 SGHRS, CDR2 YFSETQ.